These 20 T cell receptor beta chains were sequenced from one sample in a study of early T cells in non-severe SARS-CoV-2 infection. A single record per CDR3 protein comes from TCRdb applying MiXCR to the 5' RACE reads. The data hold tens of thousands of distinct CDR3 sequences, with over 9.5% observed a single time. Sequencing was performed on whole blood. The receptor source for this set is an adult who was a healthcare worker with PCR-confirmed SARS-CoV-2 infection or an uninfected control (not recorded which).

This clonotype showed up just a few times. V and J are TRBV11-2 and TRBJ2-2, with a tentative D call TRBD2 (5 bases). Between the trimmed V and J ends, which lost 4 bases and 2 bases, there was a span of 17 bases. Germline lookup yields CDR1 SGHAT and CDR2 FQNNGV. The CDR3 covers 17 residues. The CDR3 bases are TGTGCCAGCAGCTCGCTTCGGGGAAGAAAAAACACCGGGGAGCTGTTTTTT. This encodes CASSSLRGRKNTGELFF.

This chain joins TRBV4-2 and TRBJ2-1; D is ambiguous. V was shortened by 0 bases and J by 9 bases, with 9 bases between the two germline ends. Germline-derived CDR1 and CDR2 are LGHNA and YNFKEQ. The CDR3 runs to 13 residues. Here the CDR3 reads CASSQDGSTEQFF. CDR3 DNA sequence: TGTGCCAGCAGCCAAGATGGTTCCACTGAGCAGTTCTTC.

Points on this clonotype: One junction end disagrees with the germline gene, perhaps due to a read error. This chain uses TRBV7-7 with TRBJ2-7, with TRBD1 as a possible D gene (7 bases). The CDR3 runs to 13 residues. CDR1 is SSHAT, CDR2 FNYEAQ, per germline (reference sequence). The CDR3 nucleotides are TGTGCTAGCAGCTTAAGACAGGGAGGCGAGCAGTACTTC. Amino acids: CASSLRQGGEQYF.

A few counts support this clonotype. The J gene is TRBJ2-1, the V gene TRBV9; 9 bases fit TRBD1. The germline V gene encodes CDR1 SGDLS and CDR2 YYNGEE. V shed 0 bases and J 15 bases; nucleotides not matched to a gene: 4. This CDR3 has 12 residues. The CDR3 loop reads CASSVGGTGLFF. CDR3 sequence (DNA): TGTGCCAGCAGCGTAGGAGGGACAGGGCTGTTCTTC.

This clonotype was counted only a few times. In nucleotides, the CDR3 is TGTGCCAGTAGTGTCCGACTAGGTGCGAACACCGGGGAGCTGTTTTTT. The encoded protein is CASSVRLGANTGELFF. The rearrangement uses TRBV19 and TRBJ2-2; a weak D match, TRBD2 (6 bases). The CDR3 is 16 residues long. From germline, CDR1 is LNHDA and CDR2 SQIVND (reference sequence). V lost 5 bases to trimming and J lost 0 bases, with 13 bases between them.

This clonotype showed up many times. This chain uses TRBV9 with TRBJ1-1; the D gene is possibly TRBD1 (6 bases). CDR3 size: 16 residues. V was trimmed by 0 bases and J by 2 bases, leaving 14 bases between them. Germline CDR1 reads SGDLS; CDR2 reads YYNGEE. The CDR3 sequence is CASSVDGGRRNTEAFF. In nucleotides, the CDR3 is TGTGCCAGCAGCGTAGATGGGGGCAGGAGAAACACTGAAGCTTTCTTT.

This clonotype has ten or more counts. CDR3 sequence (DNA): TGCAGCGTTGAACGGGATCCCGGTGGGCAAGAGACCCAGTACTTC. As protein: CSVERDPGGQETQYF. The genes are TRBV29-1 and TRBJ2-5, with a tentative D call TRBD2 (5 bases). This CDR3 is built from 15 residues. V gave up 2 bases and J gave up 2 bases, with 15 bases separating them. Germline V gives CDR1 SQVTM, CDR2 ANQGSEA.

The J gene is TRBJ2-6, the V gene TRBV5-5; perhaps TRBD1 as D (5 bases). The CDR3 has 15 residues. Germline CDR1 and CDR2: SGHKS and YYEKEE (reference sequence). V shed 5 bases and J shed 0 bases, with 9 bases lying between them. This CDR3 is CASSPTGSGANVLTF. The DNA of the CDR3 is TGTGCCAGCAGTCCTACAGGCTCTGGGGCCAACGTCCTGACTTTC. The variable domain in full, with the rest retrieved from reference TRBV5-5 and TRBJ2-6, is DAGVTQSPTHLIKTRGQQVTLRCSPISGHKSVSWYQQVLGQGPQFIFQYYEKEERGRGNFPDRFSARQFPNYSSELNVNALLLGDSALYLCASSPTGSGANVLTFGAGSRLTVL.

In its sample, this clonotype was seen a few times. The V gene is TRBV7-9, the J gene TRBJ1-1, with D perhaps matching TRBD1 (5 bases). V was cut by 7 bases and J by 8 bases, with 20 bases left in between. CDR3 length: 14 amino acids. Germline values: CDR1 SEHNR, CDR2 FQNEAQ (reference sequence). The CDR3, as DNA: TGTGCCAGCACCACGGACAAGTCGGTCTACGAAGCTTTCTTT. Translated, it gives CASTTDKSVYEAFF.

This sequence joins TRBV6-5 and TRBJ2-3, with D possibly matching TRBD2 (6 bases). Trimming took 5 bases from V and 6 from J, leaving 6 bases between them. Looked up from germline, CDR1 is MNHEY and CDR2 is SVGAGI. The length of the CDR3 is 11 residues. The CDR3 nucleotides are TGTGCCAGCAGTCGGGGGGATACGCAGTATTTT. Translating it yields CASSRGDTQYF.

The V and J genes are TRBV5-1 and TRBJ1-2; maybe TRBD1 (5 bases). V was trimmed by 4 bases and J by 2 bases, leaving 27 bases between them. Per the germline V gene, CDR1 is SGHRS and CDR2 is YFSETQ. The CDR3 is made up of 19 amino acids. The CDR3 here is CASSQSAGIGQSLNYGYTF. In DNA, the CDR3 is TGCGCCAGCAGCCAATCCGCCGGGATCGGACAATCCCTGAACTATGGCTACACCTTC.

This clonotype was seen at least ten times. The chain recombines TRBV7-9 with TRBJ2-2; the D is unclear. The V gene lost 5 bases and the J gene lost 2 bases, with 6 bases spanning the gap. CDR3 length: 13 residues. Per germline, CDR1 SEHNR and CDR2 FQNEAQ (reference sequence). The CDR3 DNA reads TGTGCCAGCAGCCGTCTAAACACCGGGGAGCTGTTTTTT. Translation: CASSRLNTGELFF.

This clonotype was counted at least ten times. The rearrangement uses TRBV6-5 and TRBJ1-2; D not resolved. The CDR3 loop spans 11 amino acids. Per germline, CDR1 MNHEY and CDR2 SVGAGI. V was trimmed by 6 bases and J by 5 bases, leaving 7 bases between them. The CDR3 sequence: CASSNLYGYTF. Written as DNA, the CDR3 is TGTGCCAGCAGCAACCTGTATGGCTACACCTTC.

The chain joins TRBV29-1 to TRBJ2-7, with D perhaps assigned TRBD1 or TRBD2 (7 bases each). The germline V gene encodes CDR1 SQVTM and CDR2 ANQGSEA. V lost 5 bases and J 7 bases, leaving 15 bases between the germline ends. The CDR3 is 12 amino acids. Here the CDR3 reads CSVRNRGGEQYF. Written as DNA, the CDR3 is TGCAGCGTTAGAAACAGGGGAGGGGAGCAGTACTTC.

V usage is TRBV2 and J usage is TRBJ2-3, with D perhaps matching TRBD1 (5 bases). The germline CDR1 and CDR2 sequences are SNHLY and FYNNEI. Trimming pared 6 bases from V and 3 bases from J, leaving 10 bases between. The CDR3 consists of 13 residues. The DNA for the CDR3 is TGTGCCAGCAGGTTTAGGACAACAGATACGCAGTATTTT. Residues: CASRFRTTDTQYF.

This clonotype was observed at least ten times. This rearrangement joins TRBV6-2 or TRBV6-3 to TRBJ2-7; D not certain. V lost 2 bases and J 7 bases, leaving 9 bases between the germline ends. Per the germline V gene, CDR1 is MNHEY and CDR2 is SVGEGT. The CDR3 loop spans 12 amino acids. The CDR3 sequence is CASSYVGVEQYF. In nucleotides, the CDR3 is TGTGCCAGCAGTTACGTTGGGGTTGAGCAGTACTTC.

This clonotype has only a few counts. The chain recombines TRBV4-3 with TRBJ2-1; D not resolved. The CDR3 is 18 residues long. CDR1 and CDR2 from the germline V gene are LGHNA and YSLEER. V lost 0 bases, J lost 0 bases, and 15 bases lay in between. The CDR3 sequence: CASSQDFGNPSSYNEQFF. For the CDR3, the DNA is TGCGCCAGCAGCCAAGATTTCGGCAATCCGAGCTCCTACAATGAGCAGTTCTTC.

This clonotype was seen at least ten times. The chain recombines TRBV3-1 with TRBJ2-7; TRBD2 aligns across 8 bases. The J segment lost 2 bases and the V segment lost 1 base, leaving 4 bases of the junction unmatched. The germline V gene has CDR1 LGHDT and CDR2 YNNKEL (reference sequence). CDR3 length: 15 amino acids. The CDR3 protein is CASSQGHGGAYEQYF. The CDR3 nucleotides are TGTGCCAGCAGCCAAGGCCACGGGGGGGCCTACGAGCAGTACTTC.

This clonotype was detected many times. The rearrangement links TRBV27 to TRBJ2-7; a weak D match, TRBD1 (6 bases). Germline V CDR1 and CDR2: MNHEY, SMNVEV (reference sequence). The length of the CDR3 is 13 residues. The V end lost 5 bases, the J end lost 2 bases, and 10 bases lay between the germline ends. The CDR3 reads CASSEDSPYEQYF. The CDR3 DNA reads TGTGCCAGCAGTGAGGACAGTCCCTACGAGCAGTACTTC.

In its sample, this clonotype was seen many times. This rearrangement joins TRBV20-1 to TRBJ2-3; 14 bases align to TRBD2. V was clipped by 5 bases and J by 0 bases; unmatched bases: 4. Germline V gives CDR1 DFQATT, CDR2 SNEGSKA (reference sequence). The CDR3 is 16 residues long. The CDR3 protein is CSAQRLAGGSTDTQYF. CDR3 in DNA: TGCAGTGCTCAGCGACTAGCGGGAGGGAGCACAGATACGCAGTATTTT.